This TCR beta chain was captured in a study of cytomegalovirus exposure and HLA in healthy donors. General study points: A later analysis by the authors found several of the most significant clusters apparently linked to common viral pathogens. A missense variant in DCLRE1C was later tied to TCR beta V- and J-gene trimming. The study had only CMV serostatus as immune exposure information.

This clone was counted only a few times. The antigen is undetermined. Primers included in the PCR were 60 Vbeta and 13 Jbeta primers. Repertoires were generated with immunoSEQ multiplex PCR, while TCRdb's copy carries only in-frame clones and drops some. Here the sample spans roughly 180,000 clones, roughly four fifths being singletons. Germline trimming cut 2 bases from V and 2 bases from J; bases unmatched to any gene: 1. CDR3 length: 15 amino acids. Germline V gene data show CDR1 as SGHRS and CDR2 as YFSETQ. The sequenced sample consisted of PBMCs. The TCR was taken from a man aged 18 to 30 in good health and CMV-seronegative. The V gene is TRBV5-1, the J gene TRBJ2-6; 7 bases map to TRBD1. As DNA, the CDR3 is TGCGCCAGCAGCTTAAGGGGGCCTGGGGCCAACGTCCTGACTTTC. Protein: CASSLRGPGANVLTF. Drawing the rest from reference TRBV5-1 and TRBJ2-6, the complete variable domain is KAGVTQTPRYLIKTRGQQVTLSCSPISGHRSVSWYQQTPGQGLQFLFEYFSETQRNKGNFPGRFSGRQFSNSRSEMNVSTLELGDSALYLCASSLRGPGANVLTFGAGSRLTVL.